This T cell receptor beta chain was captured in a study of graft-versus-host responses after intestinal transplantation. Study-wide context: Multivisceral, liver-intestinal, or isolated intestinal grafts were transplanted into recipients. Following induction with anti-thymocyte globulin, all recipients were given tacrolimus and steroids for two to three years. Study results and limitations: The highest levels of circulating GvH clones went along with early declines in HvG clones after transplant.

Only in-frame clones appear in the TCRdb table, and some are missing; sequencing was by immunoSEQ multiplex PCR. The sample contains 96,000 or so clones, 92% of which appear only once. Deletions cut 0 bases from V and 2 bases from J, with 7 bases between. Looked up from germline, CDR1 is SGDLS and CDR2 is YYNGEE. The CDR3 covers 14 residues. Regarding this clone: Its specificity is unknown.

The J gene is TRBJ2-3, the V gene TRBV9, with no clear D. Here the sequenced sample was unstimulated CD4+ T cells sorted from spleen or lymph node cells, taken before intestinal transplant. This TCR derives from a human donor who received an intestinal transplant. The CDR3 is CASSVGVLTDTQYF. The CDR3 DNA reads TGTGCCAGCAGCGTAGGAGTCCTCACAGATACGCAGTATTTT.